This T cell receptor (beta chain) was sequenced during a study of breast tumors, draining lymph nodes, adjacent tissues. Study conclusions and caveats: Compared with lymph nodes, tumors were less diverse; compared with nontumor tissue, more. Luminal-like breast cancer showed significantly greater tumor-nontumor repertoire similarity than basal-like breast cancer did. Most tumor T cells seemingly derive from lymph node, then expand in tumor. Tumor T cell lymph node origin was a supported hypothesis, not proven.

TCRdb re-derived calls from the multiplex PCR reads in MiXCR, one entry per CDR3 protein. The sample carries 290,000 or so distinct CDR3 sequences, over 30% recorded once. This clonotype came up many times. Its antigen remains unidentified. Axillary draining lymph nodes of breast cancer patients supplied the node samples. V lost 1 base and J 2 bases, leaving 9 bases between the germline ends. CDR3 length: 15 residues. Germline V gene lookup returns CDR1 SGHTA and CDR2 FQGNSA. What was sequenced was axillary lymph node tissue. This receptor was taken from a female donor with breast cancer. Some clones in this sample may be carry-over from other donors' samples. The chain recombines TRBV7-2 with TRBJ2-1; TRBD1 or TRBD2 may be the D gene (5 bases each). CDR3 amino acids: CASSLDGDPYNEQFF. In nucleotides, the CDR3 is TGTGCCAGCAGCTTAGACGGGGACCCCTACAATGAGCAGTTCTTC.